This entry lists 23 T cell receptor beta chains sequenced from one sample in a study of CXCR3-negative and CXCR3-positive naive CD8 T cells. The authors made the TRB cDNA libraries by 5' RACE using UMI labels. Each CDR3 protein gets one entry in TCRdb, which reprocessed the 5' RACE reads and gives no DNA. The repertoire table contains tens of thousands of distinct CDR3 sequences. The sequenced material came from memory CD8+ T cells from blood. These receptor sequences come from a human donor in good health. Some clones in this sample may be carry-over from other donors' samples.

The rearrangement uses TRBV29-1 and TRBJ2-1; TCRdb calls TRBD1, which cannot be checked without DNA. Germline V gene lookup returns CDR1 SQVTM and CDR2 ANQGSEA. This CDR3 comprises 14 residues. The chain's CDR3 is CSVPGQGMLNEQFF.

V gene TRBV3-1 combines with J gene TRBJ1-1. The germline gives CDR1 LGHDT, CDR2 YNNKEL (reference sequence). The CDR3 runs to 14 residues. The CDR3 reads CASSFGGPRTEAFF. Variable domain in full (rest from reference TRBV3-1 and TRBJ1-1): DTAVSQTPKYLVTQMGNDKSIKCEQNLGHDTMYWYKQDSKKFLKIMFSYNNKELIINETVPNRFSPKSPDKAHLNLHINSLELGDSAVYFCASSFGGPRTEAFFGQGTRLTVV.

The chain is built from TRBV4-3 and TRBJ2-7; TCRdb selects TRBD1, and the lack of DNA leaves this call unchecked. The CDR3 is 16 amino acids. Germline values: CDR1 LGHNA, CDR2 YSLEER. The CDR3 protein is CASSQDHPGGVDEQYF.

The chain links TRBV29-1 to TRBJ2-2; TCRdb calls TRBD1, which cannot be checked without DNA. Per germline, CDR1 SQVTM and CDR2 ANQGSEA. CDR3 length equals 14 residues. Here the CDR3 reads CSVGQGANTGELFF.

The J gene is TRBJ2-2, the V gene TRBV2. Germline V gene lookup returns CDR1 SNHLY and CDR2 FYNNEI. The length of the CDR3 is 12 residues. The chain's CDR3 is CARRGNTGELFF.

This chain uses TRBV20-1 with TRBJ2-7; TCRdb outputs TRBD2, but without DNA this stays unchecked. The germline V gene encodes CDR1 DFQATT and CDR2 SNEGSKA (reference sequence). CDR3 size: 14 residues. This chain's CDR3 is CSVEPVGPSPEQYF.

The genes are TRBV6-5 and TRBJ1-2. CDR3 size: 12 residues. The germline gives CDR1 MNHEY, CDR2 SVGAGI. The CDR3 loop is CASSFSGDGYTF.

V gene TRBV7-6 combines with J gene TRBJ2-7; TCRdb designates TRBD1, a call that cannot be tested without DNA. This CDR3 is 14 amino acids long. Germline CDR1 SGHVS, CDR2 FNYEAQ. The CDR3 sequence: CASSWGGSSYEQYF. Based on the CDR3 plus reference TRBV7-6 and TRBJ2-7, the full variable domain is GAGVSQSPRYKVTKRGQDVALRCDPISGHVSLYWYRQALGQGPEFLTYFNYEAQQDKSGLPNDRFSAERPEGSISTLTIQRTEQRDSAMYRCASSWGGSSYEQYFGPGTRLTVT.

This chain joins TRBV13 and TRBJ1-2. CDR1 PRHDT and CDR2 FYEKMQ come from the germline V gene (reference sequence). The CDR3 runs to 16 residues. The CDR3 reads CASSLRDEGLLYGYTF.

This sequence joins TRBV5-1 and TRBJ1-1; TCRdb gives TRBD1 as the D gene, but with no DNA this cannot be confirmed. The CDR3 contains 14 residues. Germline V lookup: CDR1 SGHRS, CDR2 YFSETQ. The CDR3 loop is CASSLEGVGTEAFF.

V gene TRBV7-3 combines with J gene TRBJ1-1. The CDR3 is made up of 13 amino acids. Germline V gene data show CDR1 as SGHTA and CDR2 as FQGTGA. The CDR3 spells CASSLTFRGEAFF.

V gene TRBV5-5 combines with J gene TRBJ2-3; checking the TCRdb D call of TRBD1 is not possible without DNA. The V gene's germline CDR1 is SGHKS and CDR2 YYEKEE (reference sequence). The CDR3 runs to 14 residues. The CDR3 loop is CASSLGWGLDTQYF.

This chain joins TRBV6-4 and TRBJ1-1; TCRdb returns TRBD1, unconfirmable since there is no DNA. The CDR3 length is 13 residues. Germline V gives CDR1 MRHNA, CDR2 SNTAGT. CDR3 sequence reads: CASSDGHGTEAFF.

The CDR3: CATRDSLGPQHF. The chain recombines TRBV24-1 with TRBJ1-5. This CDR3 is 12 amino acids long. Germline lookup yields CDR1 KGHDR and CDR2 SFDVKD.

The chain carries TRBV23-1 and TRBJ1-1; the D call from TCRdb, TRBD1, cannot be confirmed without DNA. TRBV23-1 is given ORF status, its function remaining uncertain. This CDR3 is 15 amino acids long. Here the CDR3 reads CASSQDYRVNTEAFF.

This rearrangement joins TRBV29-1 to TRBJ1-1; TCRdb returns TRBD1, unconfirmable since there is no DNA. CDR1 is SQVTM, CDR2 ANQGSEA, per germline. This CDR3 comprises 13 residues. The CDR3 sequence is CSVLTDLNTEAFF.

The gene calls are TRBV7-7 and TRBJ2-1; with no DNA, the TCRdb D assignment of TRBD2 cannot be verified. The CDR3 has 17 amino acids. Germline values: CDR1 SSHAT, CDR2 FNYEAQ (reference sequence). CDR3 sequence: CASSQGTSGSSYNEQFF.

The rearrangement joins TRBV5-1 to TRBJ2-7; TCRdb returns TRBD2, unconfirmable since there is no DNA. The CDR3 has 14 residues. The germline V gene has CDR1 SGHRS and CDR2 YFSETQ. This CDR3 is CASSPEWAGGEQYF.

This chain links TRBV20-1 with TRBJ2-1; TCRdb gives TRBD2 as the D gene, but with no DNA this cannot be confirmed. CDR1 is DFQATT and CDR2 is SNEGSKA in the germline V gene (reference sequence). The CDR3 is 16 amino acids. This CDR3 reads CSARPGLAGVLDEQFF.

J is TRBJ2-1 and V is TRBV29-1; TCRdb selects TRBD2, and the lack of DNA leaves this call unchecked. From germline, CDR1 is SQVTM and CDR2 ANQGSEA. The length of the CDR3 is 15 residues. CDR3: CSVGQGLAGGDEQFF.

This sequence joins TRBV29-1 and TRBJ2-7; lacking DNA, the TRBD1 call made by TCRdb goes unchecked. Germline assignment: CDR1 SQVTM and CDR2 ANQGSEA. This CDR3 has 14 amino acids. The CDR3 is CSVELPDITYEQYF.

The chain has TRBV12-3 or TRBV12-4 and TRBJ1-5; the D call of TRBD1 rests on TCRdb alone, since no DNA is present to check it. The CDR3 is 16 residues long. CDR3 sequence reads: CASSLEGAGEDQPQHF.

The CDR3 spells CSVEVAGNTGELFF. V and J are TRBV29-1 and TRBJ2-2; no DNA is available, so the TRBD2 call from TCRdb remains unchecked. CDR3 length equals 14 residues. CDR1 is SQVTM and CDR2 is ANQGSEA in the germline V gene.